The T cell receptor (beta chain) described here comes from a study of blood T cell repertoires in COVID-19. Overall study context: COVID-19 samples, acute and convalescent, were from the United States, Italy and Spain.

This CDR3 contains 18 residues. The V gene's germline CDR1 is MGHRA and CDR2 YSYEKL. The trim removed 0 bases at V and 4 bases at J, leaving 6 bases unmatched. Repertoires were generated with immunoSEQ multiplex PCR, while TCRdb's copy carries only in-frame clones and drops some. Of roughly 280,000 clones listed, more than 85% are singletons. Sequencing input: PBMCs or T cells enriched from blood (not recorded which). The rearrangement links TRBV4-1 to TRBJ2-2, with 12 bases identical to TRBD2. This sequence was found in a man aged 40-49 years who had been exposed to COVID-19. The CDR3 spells CASSQESSGRVGTGELFF. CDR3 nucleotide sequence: TGCGCCAGCAGCCAAGAATCTAGCGGGAGGGTCGGCACCGGGGAGCTGTTTTTT.